A single sample is the source of the 30 T cell receptor beta chains below, sequenced in a study of blood T cells in healthy people across ages (dated by TCRdb to about 2015). The library relied on 5' RACE. The sequencer was an Illumina HiSeq 2500. A second roughly 6 to 12 cycle PCR used a sample-barcoded 5' primer and a J-beta primer mix. TCRdb took the public reads, trimmed them with fastp at Q25, ran MiXCR for clone calling and kept in-frame beta chains. Identical CDR3 proteins give one entry, which carries the most common genes and DNA. In this sample the table shows fewer than 700,000 distinct CDR3 sequences, 40% to 55% of which occur a single time. 20% to 25% of the sample comes from the top ten. The sequenced sample consisted of blood. Receptors originate from an elderly man in good health.

The chain combines TRBV2 with TRBJ1-2; D uncertain. Per germline, CDR1 SNHLY and CDR2 FYNNEI. The germline V and J ends were trimmed by 7 bases and 10 bases, with 22 bases remaining between them. The CDR3 is 14 residues long. The CDR3 bases are TGTGCCAGCAATCCCTCATCACGTCCCAGCATCTACACCTTC. Amino acids: CASNPSSRPSIYTF. Full variable domain (missing parts from reference TRBV2 and TRBJ1-2): EPEVTQTPSHQVTQMGQEVILRCVPISNHLYFYWYRQILGQKVEFLVSFYNNEISEKSEIFDDQFSVERPDGSNFTLKIRSTKLEDSAMYFCASNPSSRPSIYTFGSGTRLTVV.

The chain recombines TRBV29-1 with TRBJ1-1; D unclear. The CDR3 runs 13 residues. Germline lookup yields CDR1 SQVTM and CDR2 ANQGSEA. The V end lost 2 bases, the J end lost 3 bases, and 10 bases lay between the germline ends. CDR3 sequence reads: CSVETADYTEAFF. CDR3 nucleotides: TGCAGCGTTGAAACGGCAGATTACACTGAAGCTTTCTTT.

The chain joins TRBV9 to TRBJ2-7; perhaps D is TRBD1 or TRBD2 (5 bases each). With 1 base removed from V and 0 bases from J, the gap between germline ends came to 11 bases. CDR1 is SGDLS and CDR2 is YYNGEE in the germline V gene. The CDR3 sequence is 15 residues long. The CDR3 DNA reads as TGTGCCAGCAGCGTAAGCAGGGAGCCCTCCTACGAGCAGTACTTC. This translates into CASSVSREPSYEQYF.

In this sample, this clonotype turned up many times. The chain links TRBV7-9 to TRBJ2-2; D not certain. The CDR3 length is 16 residues. Germline V gene sequence: CDR1 SEHNR, CDR2 FQNEAQ (reference sequence). Trimming removed 5 bases from V and 2 bases from J, with 15 bases in between. CDR3 in amino acids: CASSENHRRNTGELFF. CDR3 bases: TGTGCCAGCAGCGAAAACCATAGGCGCAACACCGGGGAGCTGTTTTTT.

V is TRBV20-1 and J is TRBJ1-5, with TRBD1 matching 8 bases. The CDR3 runs 12 residues. Trimming at V came to 5 bases and at J to 6 bases, leaving 3 bases not matched to a gene. Germline V gives CDR1 DFQATT, CDR2 SNEGSKA (reference sequence). CDR3 in DNA: TGCAGTGCTGCAGGACAGGGTCAGCCCCAGCATTTT. Its translation is CSAAGQGQPQHF.

This clonotype was seen a handful of times. This could be a read error, since a much larger clone is one nucleotide away. The gene calls are TRBV6-5 and TRBJ2-1, with D perhaps assigned TRBD1 or TRBD2 (5 bases each). CDR3 size: 16 residues. The V gene's germline CDR1 is MNHEY and CDR2 SVGAGI. CDR3 DNA: TGTGCCAGCAGGTACTCTTGGGGGAGCTCCTACAATGAGCAGTTCTTC. It is translated as CASRYSWGSSYNEQFF.

The count of this clonotype is one. The genes are TRBV6-4 and TRBJ2-3, with TRBD1 as a possible D gene (5 bases). Germline values: CDR1 MRHNA, CDR2 SNTAGT. With 8 bases removed from V and 6 bases from J, the gap between germline ends came to 18 bases. There are 14 residues in the CDR3. The CDR3 loop reads CASRLDSFEDTQYF. The CDR3 bases are TGTGCCAGCCGACTCGACAGTTTTGAGGATACGCAGTATTTT.

This chain uses TRBV5-1 with TRBJ2-7; 8 positions match TRBD1. V trimming: 4 bases; J trimming: 6 bases; junction bases outside the gene matches: 6. The CDR3 is made up of 13 amino acids. Germline V gene lookup returns CDR1 SGHRS and CDR2 YFSETQ. CDR3 DNA: TGCGCCAGCAGCGCCGGACAGGGATTCGAGCAGTACTTC. Amino acid sequence: CASSAGQGFEQYF.

This chain uses TRBV6-2 or TRBV6-3 with TRBJ2-1, with a weak D call TRBD1 (6 bases). Germline V gene lookup returns CDR1 MNHEY and CDR2 SVGEGT. Trimming cost V 0 bases and J 6 bases, with 24 bases left between them. This CDR3 spans 19 amino acids. CDR3 loop: CASSYSSHFTGTFINEQFF. In DNA, the CDR3 is TGTGCCAGCAGTTACTCGAGCCATTTCACAGGGACCTTTATCAATGAGCAGTTCTTC.

V is TRBV7-9 and J is TRBJ2-1; 8 bases are a match to TRBD1. CDR1 is SEHNR and CDR2 is FQNEAQ in the germline V gene (reference sequence). The length of the CDR3 is 17 residues. The J segment lost 3 bases and the V segment lost 2 bases, leaving 9 bases of the junction unmatched. The DNA of the CDR3 is TGTGCCAGCAGCTTACTCGGTAGGACAGGGATCTACAATGAGCAGTTCTTC. Protein product: CASSLLGRTGIYNEQFF.

The genes are TRBV20-1 and TRBJ2-7; D gene uncertain. The CDR3 totals 15 residues. V was trimmed by 3 bases and J by 2 bases, leaving 17 bases between them. Germline lookup yields CDR1 DFQATT and CDR2 SNEGSKA (reference sequence). CDR3 in amino acids: CSASYLAGTAYEQYF. The CDR3 nucleotides read TGCAGTGCTAGTTATTTGGCAGGAACAGCCTACGAGCAGTACTTC.

This clonotype appeared a few times. This chain joins TRBV20-1 and TRBJ2-7; 7 bases are a match to TRBD2. After removal of 8 bases from V and 3 bases from J, the junction contained 16 bases not matched to a gene. CDR3 size: 15 residues. CDR1 is DFQATT, CDR2 SNEGSKA, per germline (reference sequence). CDR3 sequence reads: CSPQPPASGNYEQYF. The CDR3 DNA reads TGCAGTCCTCAACCCCCGGCTAGCGGCAACTACGAGCAGTACTTC.

In its sample, this clonotype was seen a few times. This sequence joins TRBV2 and TRBJ2-3, with TRBD1 as a possible D gene (6 bases). Trimming pared 7 bases from V and 0 bases from J, leaving 11 bases between. This CDR3 spans 14 amino acids. CDR1 is SNHLY and CDR2 is FYNNEI in the germline V gene. CDR3 coding DNA: TGTGCCAGCACGGGGACATATAGCACAGATACGCAGTATTTT. It codes for CASTGTYSTDTQYF.

This clonotype was observed a single time. This chain uses TRBV20-1 with TRBJ1-4; D gene unclear. The V gene lost 6 bases and the J gene lost 3 bases, with 17 bases spanning the gap. Germline CDR1 and CDR2: DFQATT and SNEGSKA (reference sequence). The CDR3 totals 15 residues. The CDR3 DNA is TGCAGTGCCCCTCCCCGTGGCAGGTCTAATGAAAAACTGTTTTTT. Translation: CSAPPRGRSNEKLFF.

V and J are TRBV2 and TRBJ2-7; D is unresolved. Trimming shortened V by 6 bases and J by 0 bases, and 12 bases separated the two germline ends. Germline V gives CDR1 SNHLY, CDR2 FYNNEI. This CDR3 spans 14 amino acids. The DNA of the CDR3 is TGTGCCAGCAGCAGAGCATTGGGCTCCTACGAGCAGTACTTC. Protein sequence: CASSRALGSYEQYF.

The chain links TRBV7-2 to TRBJ1-2, with TRBD1 matching 8 bases. Germline CDR1 and CDR2: SGHTA and FQGNSA. The length of the CDR3 is 14 residues. V dropped 2 bases and J dropped 8; count of bases not matched to a gene: 7. CDR3 coding DNA: TGTGCCAGCAGCTTAAATCGACAGGGGCGAGGCTACACCTTC. Its protein product is CASSLNRQGRGYTF.

This clonotype came up many times. The rearrangement uses TRBV6-5 and TRBJ2-1; 9 positions agree with TRBD1. Unmatched junction bases numbered 3, after V lost 8 bases and J lost 1 base. The germline gives CDR1 MNHEY, CDR2 SVGAGI. The length of the CDR3 is 14 residues. The CDR3 sequence: CASWGQGSYNEQFF. The CDR3 coding sequence is TGTGCCAGCTGGGGACAGGGTTCCTACAATGAGCAGTTCTTC.

This clonotype appeared once. The CDR3 DNA sequence: TGTGCCAGCAGCCAAAAGGGGGATCAGGGTTTCGAGACCCAGTACTTC. It yields the protein CASSQKGDQGFETQYF. The gene calls are TRBV11-2 and TRBJ2-5; D may be TRBD1 (6 bases). Germline CDR1 is SGHAT and CDR2 is FQNNGV. Deletions cut 5 bases from V and 5 bases from J, with 21 bases between. The CDR3 totals 16 residues.

For this clonotype: A much more abundant neighbour one base away suggests this may be a read error. The CDR3 DNA follows: TGTGCCAGCAGTGATGGGGCCGGGTACAATGAGCAGTTCTTC. Translation: CASSDGAGYNEQFF. The V and J genes are TRBV6-6 and TRBJ2-1; perhaps TRBD1 as D (5 bases). V lost 5 bases to trimming and J lost 4 bases, with 12 bases between them. Germline lookup yields CDR1 MNHNY and CDR2 SVGAGI (reference sequence). This CDR3 is 14 amino acids long.

The table lists this clonotype with a few counts. The genes are TRBV4-1 and TRBJ1-1; 7 bases agree with TRBD1. The germline CDR1 and CDR2 sequences are MGHRA and YSYEKL. The V gene end was trimmed by 4 bases and the J gene end by 4 bases; junction bases not matched to a gene: 18. The CDR3 spans 18 residues. The CDR3 DNA is TGCGCCAGCAGCCTTACAGGGGCTATGCAATGGGCCAGCACTGAAGCTTTCTTT. Amino acids: CASSLTGAMQWASTEAFF.

V and J are TRBV6-1 and TRBJ2-4; 9 bases match TRBD2. Trimming removed 5 bases from V and 13 bases from J; junction bases left unmatched: 15. Germline V lookup: CDR1 MNHNS, CDR2 SASEGT. The CDR3 contains 15 residues. This CDR3 reads CASSPRLAATYGQYF. CDR3 DNA: TGTGCCAGCAGTCCCCGACTAGCGGCTACCTACGGGCAGTACTTC.

In its sample, this clonotype was seen a few times. This chain links TRBV4-1 with TRBJ2-3, with D hard to call. The V gene lost 0 bases and the J gene lost 2 bases, with 9 bases spanning the gap. Per germline, CDR1 MGHRA and CDR2 YSYEKL. CDR3 length: 15 amino acids. The CDR3 here is CASSQDVINTDTQYF. The CDR3 nucleotides are TGCGCCAGCAGCCAAGATGTTATTAACACAGATACGCAGTATTTT.

J is TRBJ2-1 and V is TRBV20-1, with D perhaps given as TRBD1 or TRBD2 (7 bases each). This CDR3 has 14 residues. The germline gives CDR1 DFQATT, CDR2 SNEGSKA (reference sequence). Trimming left V 7 bases short and J 12 bases short, with 25 bases between. DNA for the CDR3: TGCAGTGTAAGAAGGGAGGGGGCGAAGGATGTGCAGTTCTTC. Its protein product is CSVRREGAKDVQFF.

In regard to this clonotype: A much larger clone lies a single base off, so this may be a read error. CDR3 DNA sequence: TGTGCCAGCAGTTACTCGGCGGCGTACTACAATGAGCAGTTCTTC. Translated: CASSYSAAYYNEQFF. V is TRBV6-5 and J is TRBJ2-1; no reliable D call. This CDR3 spans 15 amino acids. Trimming stripped 0 bases from V and 3 bases from J, with 9 bases between. Per the germline V gene, CDR1 is MNHEY and CDR2 is SVGAGI.

The chain employs TRBV29-1 and TRBJ2-7, with D possibly called TRBD1 or TRBD2 (5 bases each). Trimming shortened V by 1 base and J by 3 bases, and 13 bases separated the two germline ends. CDR3 length equals 14 residues. Germline V CDR1 and CDR2: SQVTM, ANQGSEA. DNA of the CDR3: TGCAGCGTTGAAGTCGTCGGGGCCCTCTACGAGCAGTACTTC. Amino acids: CSVEVVGALYEQYF.

With regard to this clonotype: Germline and junction disagree at one end, which may indicate a read error. The chain uses TRBV29-1 and TRBJ2-1; D is ambiguous. CDR3 length equals 15 residues. CDR1 is SQVTM, CDR2 ANQGSEA, per germline. The CDR3 sequence: CSVKGPESSYNERFF. The DNA of the CDR3 is TGCAGCGTCAAGGGTCCGGAGAGCTCCTACAATGAGCGGTTCTTC.

In this sample, this clonotype turned up many times. The J gene is TRBJ1-4, the V gene TRBV6-6, with D possibly matching TRBD1 (6 bases). Germline loops: CDR1 MNHNY, CDR2 SVGAGI (reference sequence). The CDR3 is made up of 16 amino acids. V lost 0 bases, J lost 6 bases, and 14 bases lay in between. CDR3 sequence: CASSYSVPRQDEKLFF. Here the CDR3 DNA reads TGTGCCAGCAGTTACTCCGTACCTCGACAGGATGAAAAACTGTTTTTT.

The chain is built from TRBV7-9 and TRBJ2-3, with 7 bases that match TRBD1. The CDR3 consists of 17 residues. CDR1 and CDR2 (germline): SEHNR, FQNEAQ (reference sequence). The ends lost 5 bases at V and 2 bases at J; junction bases unmatched: 13. Written as DNA, the CDR3 is TGTGCCAGCAGCCGTTGGGGGTCGACAGGGATCACAGATACGCAGTATTTT. This sequence encodes CASSRWGSTGITDTQYF.

The gene calls are TRBV4-3 and TRBJ2-4; D is possibly TRBD1 (5 bases). The tail of the sequence fits TRBJ2-7 better, so the J call may be wrong. Germline CDR1 reads LGHNA; CDR2 reads YSLEER. This CDR3 is 17 amino acids long. The CDR3 here is CASSHTTTALRPYEQYF. CDR3 nucleotide sequence: TGCGCCAGCAGTCATACCACGACAGCTTTGCGACCCTACGAGCAGTACTTC.

The chain joins TRBV29-1 to TRBJ2-1, with 7 bases fitting TRBD1. From germline, CDR1 is SQVTM and CDR2 ANQGSEA. The CDR3 spans 12 residues. The junction had 3 bases not matched to a gene; V was cut back by 3 bases and J by 7 bases. The CDR3 reads CSVDPQGNEQFF. The CDR3 nucleotides are TGCAGCGTTGACCCACAGGGGAATGAGCAGTTCTTC.